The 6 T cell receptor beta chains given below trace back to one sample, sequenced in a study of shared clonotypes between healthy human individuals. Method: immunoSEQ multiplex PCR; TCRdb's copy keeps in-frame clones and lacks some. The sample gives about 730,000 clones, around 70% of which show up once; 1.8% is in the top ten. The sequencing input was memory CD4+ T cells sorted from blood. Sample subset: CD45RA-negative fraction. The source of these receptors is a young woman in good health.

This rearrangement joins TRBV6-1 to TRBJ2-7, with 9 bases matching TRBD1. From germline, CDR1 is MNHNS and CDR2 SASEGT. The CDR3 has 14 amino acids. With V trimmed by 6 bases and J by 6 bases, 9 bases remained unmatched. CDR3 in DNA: TGTGCCAGCAGGACGGACAGGGGAAGTCGCGAGCAGTACTTC. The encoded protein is CASRTDRGSREQYF.

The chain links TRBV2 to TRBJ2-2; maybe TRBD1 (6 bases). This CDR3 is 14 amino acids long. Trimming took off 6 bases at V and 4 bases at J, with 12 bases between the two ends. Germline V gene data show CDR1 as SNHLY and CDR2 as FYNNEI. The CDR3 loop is CASRRTESTGELFF. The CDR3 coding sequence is TGTGCCAGCAGGCGGACAGAAAGCACCGGGGAGCTGTTTTTT.

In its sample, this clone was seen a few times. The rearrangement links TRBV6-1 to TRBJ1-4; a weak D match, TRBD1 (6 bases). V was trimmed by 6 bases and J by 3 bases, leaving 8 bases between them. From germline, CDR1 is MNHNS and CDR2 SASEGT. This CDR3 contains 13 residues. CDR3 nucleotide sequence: TGTGCCAGCAGGCCAGGGGCTAATGAAAAACTGTTTTTT. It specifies CASRPGANEKLFF.

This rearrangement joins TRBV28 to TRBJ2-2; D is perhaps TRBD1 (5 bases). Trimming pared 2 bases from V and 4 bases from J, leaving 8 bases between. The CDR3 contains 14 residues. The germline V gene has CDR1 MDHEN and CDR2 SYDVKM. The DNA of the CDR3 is TGTGCCAGCAGTTTAGACAGACGCACCGGGGAGCTGTTTTTT. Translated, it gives CASSLDRRTGELFF.

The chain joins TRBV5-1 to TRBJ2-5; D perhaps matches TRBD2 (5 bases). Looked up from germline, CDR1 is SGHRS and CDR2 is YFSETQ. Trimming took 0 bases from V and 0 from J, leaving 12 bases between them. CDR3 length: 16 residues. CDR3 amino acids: CASSLADAGNQETQYF. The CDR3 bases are TGCGCCAGCAGCTTGGCCGACGCCGGGAACCAAGAGACCCAGTACTTC.

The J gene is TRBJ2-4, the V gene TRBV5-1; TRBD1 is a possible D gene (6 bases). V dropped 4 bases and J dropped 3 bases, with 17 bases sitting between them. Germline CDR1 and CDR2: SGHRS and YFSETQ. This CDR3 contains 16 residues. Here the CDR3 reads CASSQLQGVRKNIQYF. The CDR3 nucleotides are TGCGCCAGCAGCCAACTACAGGGTGTGCGCAAAAACATTCAGTACTTC. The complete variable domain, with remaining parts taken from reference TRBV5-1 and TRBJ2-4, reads KAGVTQTPRYLIKTRGQQVTLSCSPISGHRSVSWYQQTPGQGLQFLFEYFSETQRNKGNFPGRFSGRQFSNSRSEMNVSTLELGDSALYLCASSQLQGVRKNIQYFGAGTRLSVL.